This TCR beta chain was sequenced in a study of radiation and T cells in renal cell carcinoma. Regarding the study as a whole: Pretreatment tumor biopsies were lacking, so baseline clonotypes are unknown.

CDR1 and CDR2 from the germline V gene are SGHVS and FQNEAQ. This CDR3 is 14 amino acids long. The V gene lost 5 bases and the J gene lost 3 bases, with 11 bases spanning the gap. Clones were sequenced by immunoSEQ multiplex PCR, and TCRdb holds only the in-frame ones, with some missing. Of 120,000 or so clones listed, roughly four fifths were seen once; the top ten hold 5.8%. Time point specified: blood 2 weeks post-SBRT. This sample's treatment: 15 Gy SBRT to primary tumor, nephrectomy 4 weeks later. Radiation-treated patients gave blood at baseline, week 2 and week 4. This renal cell carcinoma was of the clear cell type. Concerning this clone: The antigen remains unidentified.

The chain recombines TRBV7-8 with TRBJ1-5; D gene unclear. Sequencing used blood, obtained from a patient whose treatment included radiotherapy and nephrectomy. The sequence came from a man between 45 and 60 years old with renal cell carcinoma. CDR3 bases: TGTGCCAGCAGCCCCCTTCCTTTCAATCAGCCCCAGCATTTT. It codes for CASSPLPFNQPQHF.